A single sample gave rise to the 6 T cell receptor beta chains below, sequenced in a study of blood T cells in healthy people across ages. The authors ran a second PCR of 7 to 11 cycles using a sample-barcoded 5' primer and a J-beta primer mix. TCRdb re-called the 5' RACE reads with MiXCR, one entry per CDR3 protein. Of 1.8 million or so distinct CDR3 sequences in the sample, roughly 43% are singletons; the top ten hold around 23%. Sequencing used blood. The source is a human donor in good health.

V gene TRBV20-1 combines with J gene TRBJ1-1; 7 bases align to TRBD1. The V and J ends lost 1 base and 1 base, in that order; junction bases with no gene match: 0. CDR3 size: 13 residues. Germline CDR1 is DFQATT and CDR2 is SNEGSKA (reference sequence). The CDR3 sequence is CSARGTGNTEAFF. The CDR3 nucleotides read TGCAGTGCTAGAGGGACAGGGAACACTGAAGCTTTCTTT.

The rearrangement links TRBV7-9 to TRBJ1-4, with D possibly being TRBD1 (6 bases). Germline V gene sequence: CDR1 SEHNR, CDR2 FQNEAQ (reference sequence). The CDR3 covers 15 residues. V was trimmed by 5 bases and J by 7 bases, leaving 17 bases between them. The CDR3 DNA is TGTGCCAGCAGCCCCGGACAGCCTCGGAGTGAAAAACTGTTTTTT. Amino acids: CASSPGQPRSEKLFF.

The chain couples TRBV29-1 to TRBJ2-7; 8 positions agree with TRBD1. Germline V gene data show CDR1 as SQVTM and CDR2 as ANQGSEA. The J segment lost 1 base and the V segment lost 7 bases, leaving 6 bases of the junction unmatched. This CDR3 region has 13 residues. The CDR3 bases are TGCAGCGGCGACGGGACAGGATCCTACGAGCAGTACTTC. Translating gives CSGDGTGSYEQYF.

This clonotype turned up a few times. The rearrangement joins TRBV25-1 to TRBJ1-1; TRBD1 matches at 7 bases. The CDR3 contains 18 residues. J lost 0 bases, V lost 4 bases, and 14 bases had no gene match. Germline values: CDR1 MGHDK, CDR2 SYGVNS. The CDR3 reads CASSGAPPAGGMNTEAFF. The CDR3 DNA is TGTGCCAGCAGTGGGGCTCCCCCCGCAGGGGGAATGAACACTGAAGCTTTCTTT.

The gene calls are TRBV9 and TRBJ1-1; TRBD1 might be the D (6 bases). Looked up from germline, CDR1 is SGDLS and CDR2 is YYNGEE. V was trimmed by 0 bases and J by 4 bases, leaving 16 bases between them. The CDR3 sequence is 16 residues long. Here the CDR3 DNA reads TGTGCCAGCAGCGTAGATTTGAGGCAGGGGCTCACTGAAGCTTTCTTT. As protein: CASSVDLRQGLTEAFF.

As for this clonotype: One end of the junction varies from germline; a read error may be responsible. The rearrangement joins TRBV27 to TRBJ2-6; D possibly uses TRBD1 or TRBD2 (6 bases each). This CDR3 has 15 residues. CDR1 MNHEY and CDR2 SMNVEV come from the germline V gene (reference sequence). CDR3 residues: CASSVGGSGADVLTF. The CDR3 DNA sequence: TGTGCCAGCAGTGTGGGGGGCTCTGGGGCCGACGTCCTGACTTTC.